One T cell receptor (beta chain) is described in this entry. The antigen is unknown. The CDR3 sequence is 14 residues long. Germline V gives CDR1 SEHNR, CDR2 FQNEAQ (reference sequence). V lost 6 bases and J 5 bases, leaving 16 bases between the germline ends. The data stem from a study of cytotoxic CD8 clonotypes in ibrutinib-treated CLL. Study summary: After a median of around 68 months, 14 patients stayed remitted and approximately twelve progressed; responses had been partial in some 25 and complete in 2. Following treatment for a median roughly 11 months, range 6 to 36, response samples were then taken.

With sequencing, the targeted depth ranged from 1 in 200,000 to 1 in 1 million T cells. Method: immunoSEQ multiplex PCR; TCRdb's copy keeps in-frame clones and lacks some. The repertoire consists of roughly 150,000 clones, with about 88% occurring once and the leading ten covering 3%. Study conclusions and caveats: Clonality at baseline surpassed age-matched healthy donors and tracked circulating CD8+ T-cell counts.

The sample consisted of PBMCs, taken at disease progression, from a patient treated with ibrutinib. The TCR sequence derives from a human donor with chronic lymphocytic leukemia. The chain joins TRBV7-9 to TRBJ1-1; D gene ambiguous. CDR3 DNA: TGTGCCAGCAGGTTGGTTGGGGTAGATACTGAAGCTTTCTTT. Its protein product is CASRLVGVDTEAFF.